These 19 T cell receptor beta chains were all obtained from the same sample, sequenced in a study of blood T cell repertoires in COVID-19. Produced via immunoSEQ multiplex PCR; TCRdb's table is partial and in-frame only. The table lists around 190,000 clones, roughly 80% of them singletons. The sample comprised peripheral blood. The receptors were sampled from a man between 60 and 75 years old with acute or convalescent COVID-19.

The chain joins TRBV6-4 to TRBJ2-1, with D unclear. The germline V gene has CDR1 MRHNA and CDR2 SNTAGT. V gave up 0 bases and J gave up 5 bases, with 8 bases separating them. CDR3 length: 14 amino acids. The CDR3 DNA sequence: TGTGCCAGCAGTGACTCGGGCGTAAACAATGAGCAGTTCTTC. Translated, it gives CASSDSGVNNEQFF.

This chain connects TRBV2 to TRBJ1-5; D is unresolved. Germline CDR1 reads SNHLY; CDR2 reads FYNNEI. CDR3 size: 13 residues. Trimming took off 7 bases at V and 1 base at J, with 8 bases between the two ends. CDR3 sequence reads: CASNTNSNQPQHF. For the CDR3, the DNA is TGTGCCAGCAATACAAACAGCAATCAGCCCCAGCATTTT.

The genes are TRBV30 and TRBJ2-1, with 7 bases identical to TRBD2. The CDR3 extends over 13 amino acids. Unmatched junction bases numbered 10, after V lost 8 bases and J lost 6 bases. The germline CDR1 and CDR2 sequences are GTSNPN and SVGIG (reference sequence). The CDR3 sequence is CARSGNIGNEQFF. The CDR3 DNA sequence: TGTGCCCGAAGCGGGAACATCGGCAATGAGCAGTTCTTC.

This clone was counted a few times. V is TRBV12-5 and J is TRBJ1-3, with unresolved D. The germline V and J ends were trimmed by 2 bases and 3 bases, with 17 bases remaining between them. The length of the CDR3 is 17 residues. CDR1 and CDR2 from the germline V gene are LGHNT and FRNRAP. CDR3 DNA sequence: TGTGCTAGTGGTTTGCCTCCGGCGGGGATGAGTGGAAACACCATATATTTT. Its protein product is CASGLPPAGMSGNTIYF.

This clone has only one observation. The chain uses TRBV9 and TRBJ2-2; weak D call: TRBD2 (6 bases). Trimming shortened V by 4 bases and J by 5 bases, and 21 bases separated the two germline ends. This CDR3 region has 17 residues. The germline V gene has CDR1 SGDLS and CDR2 YYNGEE. As DNA, the CDR3 is TGTGCCAGCAGCCCCATCCCCTACGGGGCGGGGACCGGGGAGCTGTTTTTT. Translation: CASSPIPYGAGTGELFF.

The V gene is TRBV7-9, the J gene TRBJ2-4, with TRBD1 identical over 11 bases. The germline CDR1 and CDR2 sequences are SEHNR and FQNEAQ (reference sequence). The CDR3 sequence is 15 residues long. The V segment lost 5 bases and the J segment 7 bases; nucleotides outside the gene matches: 7. The CDR3 loop is CASSILRDRGNIQYF. Here the CDR3 DNA reads TGTGCCAGCAGCATCCTCCGGGACAGGGGGAACATTCAGTACTTC.

The chain combines TRBV6-1 with TRBJ2-1; 7 nucleotides align to TRBD2. This CDR3 contains 15 residues. Germline loops: CDR1 MNHNS, CDR2 SASEGT. V was clipped by 0 bases and J by 7 bases; unmatched bases: 6. This CDR3 is CASSEARGGRNEQFF. The CDR3 nucleotides read TGTGCCAGCAGTGAAGCTCGCGGGGGAAGGAATGAGCAGTTCTTC.

The V gene is TRBV19, the J gene TRBJ1-5; no clear D. The CDR3 has 14 residues. Germline assignment: CDR1 LNHDA and CDR2 SQIVND (reference sequence). The V end lost 4 bases, the J end lost 0 bases, and 7 bases lay between the germline ends. The CDR3 region is CASSRDYSNQPQHF. The CDR3 bases are TGTGCCAGTAGTAGAGACTATAGCAATCAGCCCCAGCATTTT.

This chain connects TRBV7-2 to TRBJ2-5; D possibly corresponds to TRBD2 (6 bases). Per the germline V gene, CDR1 is SGHTA and CDR2 is FQGNSA. The ends were cut back, 5 bases at V and 2 bases at J, with 9 bases in the middle. The CDR3 loop spans 13 amino acids. The CDR3 loop is CASSRGNQETQYF. Here the CDR3 DNA reads TGTGCCAGCAGCCGCGGGAATCAAGAGACCCAGTACTTC.

This chain joins TRBV19 and TRBJ2-3; D perhaps matches TRBD2 (7 bases). The CDR3 contains 15 residues. V was shortened by 4 bases and J by 2 bases, with 13 bases between the two germline ends. CDR1 and CDR2 from the germline V gene are LNHDA and SQIVND (reference sequence). The CDR3 nucleotides read TGTGCCAGTAGTAAAGGGGGGGTTATCACAGATACGCAGTATTTT. The encoded protein is CASSKGGVITDTQYF.

The chain is built from TRBV18 and TRBJ2-3, with D maybe TRBD1 (5 bases). V lost 5 bases, J lost 0 bases, and 12 bases lay in between. Per germline, CDR1 KGHSH and CDR2 LQKENI. The CDR3 consists of 15 residues. CDR3 in DNA: TGTGCCAGCTCAGAATACACAGGCAGCACAGATACGCAGTATTTT. Translation gives CASSEYTGSTDTQYF.

V is TRBV2 and J is TRBJ1-2, with TRBD1 matching 11 bases. V lost 3 bases and J lost 3; bases outside the gene matches: 3. The germline CDR1 and CDR2 sequences are SNHLY and FYNNEI. This CDR3 is built from 15 residues. The CDR3 protein is CASSEDRGRDYGYTF. In DNA form, the CDR3 reads TGTGCCAGCAGTGAGGACAGGGGGCGGGACTATGGCTACACCTTC.

The chain recombines TRBV9 with TRBJ2-3, with 9 bases identical to TRBD2. In germline, CDR1 is SGDLS, CDR2 YYNGEE. The CDR3 sequence is 15 residues long. The junction had 3 bases not matched to a gene; V was cut back by 3 bases and J by 1 base. Here the CDR3 reads CASSGLAVGTDTQYF. The DNA for the CDR3 is TGTGCCAGCAGCGGACTAGCGGTGGGCACAGATACGCAGTATTTT. The complete variable domain, with remaining parts taken from reference TRBV9 and TRBJ2-3, reads DSGVTQTPKHLITATGQRVTLRCSPRSGDLSVYWYQQSLDQGLQFLIQYYNGEERAKGNILERFSAQQFPDLHSELNLSSLELGDSALYFCASSGLAVGTDTQYFGPGTRLTVL.

V usage is TRBV6-2 or TRBV6-3 and J usage is TRBJ2-1, with D possibly matching TRBD1 (5 bases). Germline CDR1 and CDR2: MNHEY and SVGEGT. Trimming removed 4 bases at V and 7 bases at J, with 8 bases between. This CDR3 comprises 12 residues. The CDR3 coding sequence is TGTGCCAGCAGTTTGACAGCTAATGAGCAGTTCTTC. Residues: CASSLTANEQFF.

This clone was picked up one time. V usage is TRBV28 and J usage is TRBJ2-4; TRBD2 matches 14 bases. J was trimmed by 2 bases and V by 5 bases; bases with no gene match: 11. The CDR3 is 19 residues long. The germline CDR1 and CDR2 sequences are MDHEN and SYDVKM. CDR3 amino acids: CASSPLTSGRAESKNIQYF. The CDR3 bases are TGTGCCAGCAGTCCGCTGACTAGCGGGAGGGCCGAATCCAAAAACATTCAGTACTTC.

The J gene is TRBJ2-7, the V gene TRBV7-8, with 9 bases identical to TRBD1. Looked up from germline, CDR1 is SGHVS and CDR2 is FQNEAQ. Trimming cost V 5 bases and J 4 bases; bases outside gene matches: 6. The CDR3 is 14 amino acids. The CDR3 nucleotides are TGTGCCAGCAGCGCCATGGGACAGGGTTACGAGCAGTACTTC. Protein: CASSAMGQGYEQYF.

This sequence joins TRBV29-1 and TRBJ1-1; TRBD1 might be the D (6 bases). Germline CDR1 is SQVTM and CDR2 is ANQGSEA. The ends were cut back, 5 bases at V and 6 bases at J, with 19 bases in the middle. The CDR3 covers 14 residues. CDR3 protein: CSVRAQGFVPEAFF. The CDR3 bases are TGCAGCGTTAGGGCACAGGGTTTCGTTCCTGAAGCTTTCTTT.

This clone occurred a few times. The chain links TRBV4-2 to TRBJ2-1; 8 positions match TRBD2. The germline V gene has CDR1 LGHNA and CDR2 YNFKEQ. The CDR3 runs to 17 residues. V was clipped by 1 base and J by 7 bases; unmatched bases: 12. CDR3 sequence: CASSQAFGLAGENEQFF. CDR3 sequence (DNA): TGTGCCAGCAGCCAAGCGTTCGGACTAGCCGGAGAGAATGAGCAGTTCTTC.

This clone is a singleton in its sample. The chain links TRBV9 to TRBJ1-1, with TRBD1 matching 11 bases. The CDR3 contains 14 residues. Germline loops: CDR1 SGDLS, CDR2 YYNGEE. Unmatched junction bases numbered 2, after V lost 3 bases and J lost 4 bases. The CDR3 nucleotides read TGTGCCAGCAGCGCAGGGACAGGGGGCACTGAAGCTTTCTTT. It is translated as CASSAGTGGTEAFF.